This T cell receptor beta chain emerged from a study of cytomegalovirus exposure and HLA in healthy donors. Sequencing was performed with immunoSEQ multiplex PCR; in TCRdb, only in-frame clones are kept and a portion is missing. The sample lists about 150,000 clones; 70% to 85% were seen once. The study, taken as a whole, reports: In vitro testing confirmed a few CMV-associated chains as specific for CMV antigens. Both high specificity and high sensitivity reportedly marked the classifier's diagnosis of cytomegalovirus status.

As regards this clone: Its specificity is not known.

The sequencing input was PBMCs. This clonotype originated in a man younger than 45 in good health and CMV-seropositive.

The CDR3, as DNA: TGTGCCAGCAGCTTGCGGGAGAACACCGGGGAGCTGTTTTTT. Translated: CASSLRENTGELFF. The V and J genes are TRBV5-8 and TRBJ2-2; D is perhaps TRBD2 (5 bases). V lost 1 base and J lost 1, with 5 bases in between. The CDR3 covers 14 residues. Germline V gene lookup returns CDR1 SGHTS and CDR2 YDEGEE. The full variable domain, its missing parts supplied by reference TRBV5-8 and TRBJ2-2, is EAGVTQSPTHLIKTRGQQATLRCSPISGHTSVYWYQQALGLGLQFLLWYDEGEERNRGNFPPRFSGRQFPNYSSELNVNALELEDSALYLCASSLRENTGELFFGEGSRLTVL.